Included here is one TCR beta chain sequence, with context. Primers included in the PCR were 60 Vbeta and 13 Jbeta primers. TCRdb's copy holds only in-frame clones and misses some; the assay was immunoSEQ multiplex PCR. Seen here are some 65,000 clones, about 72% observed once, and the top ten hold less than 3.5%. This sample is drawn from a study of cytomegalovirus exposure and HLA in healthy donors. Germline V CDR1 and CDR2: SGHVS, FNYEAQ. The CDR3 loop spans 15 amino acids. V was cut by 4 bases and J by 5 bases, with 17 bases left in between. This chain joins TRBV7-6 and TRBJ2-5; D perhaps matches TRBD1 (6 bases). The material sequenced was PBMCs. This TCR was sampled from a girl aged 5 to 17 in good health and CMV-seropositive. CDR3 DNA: TGTGCCAGCAGCTCCGGACAGTTGAGGCGGGAGACCCAGTACTTC. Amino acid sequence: CASSSGQLRRETQYF.